The 11 T cell receptor beta chains below were found in one sample sequenced in a study of cytomegalovirus exposure and HLA in healthy donors (dated by TCRdb to between 2016 and 2019). Library generation was performed with the immunoSEQ multiplex PCR assay. For the multiplex PCR, a mixture combining 60 forward primers for TCR Vbeta segments and 13 reverse primers for TCR Jbeta segments was used. TCRdb took over this immuneACCESS table, retaining in-frame rearrangements with V and J assigned. Such tables are incomplete; in checked studies, under half of the missing clones stem from an unresolved V gene, and the remainder is unexplained. In all, the sample holds about 160,000 clones, and roughly 79% of those were seen once. Jointly, the top ten make up roughly an eighth of the sample. Sequencing used PBMCs. The origin of the receptors is a woman in her fifties or sixties in good health and CMV-seronegative.

The J gene is TRBJ2-7, the V gene TRBV2, with D possibly TRBD2 on 6 matching bases. CDR1 is SNHLY, CDR2 FYNNEI, per germline. CDR3 size: 12 residues. The V gene lost 7 bases and the J gene lost 0 bases, with 7 bases spanning the gap. The CDR3 DNA reads as TGTGCCAGCACGGGACTCTCCTACGAGCAGTACTTC. It translates to CASTGLSYEQYF.

The genes are TRBV2 and TRBJ1-1, with D maybe TRBD1 (6 bases). The CDR3 contains 15 residues. Looked up from germline, CDR1 is SNHLY and CDR2 is FYNNEI. Trimming cost V 0 bases and J 4 bases, with 12 bases left between them. CDR3 DNA: TGTGCCAGCAGTGAAGCGCGTGGCAGGGGCACTGAAGCTTTCTTT. Translating it yields CASSEARGRGTEAFF.

V and J are TRBV5-4 and TRBJ2-4; 8 bases map to TRBD1. There are 13 residues in the CDR3. Looked up from germline, CDR1 is SGHNT and CDR2 is YYREEE (reference sequence). V dropped 0 bases and J dropped 8; count of bases not matched to a gene: 1. CDR3 nucleotides: TGTGCCAGCAGCTTGGACAGGGGGGACATTCAGTACTTC. Translating gives CASSLDRGDIQYF.

The chain couples TRBV18 to TRBJ1-3, with D hard to call. This CDR3 has 15 amino acids. Trimming stripped 5 bases from V and 0 bases from J, with 11 bases between. Germline loops: CDR1 KGHSH, CDR2 LQKENI. This CDR3 reads CASSTDGSSGNTIYF. For the CDR3, the DNA is TGTGCCAGCTCAACGGACGGGAGCTCTGGAAACACCATATATTTT.

The chain combines TRBV2 with TRBJ2-1; 7 bases map to TRBD2. This CDR3 has 13 amino acids. Germline CDR1 SNHLY, CDR2 FYNNEI. The J segment lost 7 bases and the V segment lost 6 bases, leaving 6 bases of the junction unmatched. The CDR3 protein is CASSPSGANEQFF. The CDR3 nucleotides read TGTGCCAGCAGCCCTAGCGGAGCGAATGAGCAGTTCTTC.

This clone was recorded once. CDR3 DNA: TGTGCCAGCAGCGGGGGGGGACTAGCGGGCTACGAGCAGTACTTC. Encoded protein: CASSGGGLAGYEQYF. J is TRBJ2-5 and V is TRBV5-4; 12 bases agree with TRBD2. The J call is in doubt because the DNA end fits TRBJ2-7 better. Germline V CDR1 and CDR2: SGHNT, YYREEE (reference sequence). The CDR3 contains 15 residues.

The chain links TRBV1 to TRBJ2-2; the D call of TRBD2 is as the table states it, not checked on the DNA. TRBV1 is listed as a pseudogene. The CDR3 runs to 17 residues. Here the CDR3 DNA reads TGCACCAGCAGCCAGGTAAGGGTGAGGGATATAGCCGGGGAGCTGTTTTTT. Amino acid sequence: CTSSQVRVRDIAGELFF.

The chain joins TRBV11-2 to TRBJ1-5; D is unclear. Germline assignment: CDR1 SGHAT and CDR2 FQNNGV. Trimming removed 5 bases at V and 3 bases at J, with 11 bases between. The CDR3 covers 14 residues. The CDR3 sequence: CASSASGTNQPQHF. CDR3 nucleotide sequence: TGTGCCAGCAGCGCCAGCGGAACCAATCAGCCCCAGCATTTT.

In its sample, this clone was seen a few times. The J gene is TRBJ2-3, the V gene TRBV11-3, with TRBD1 matching over 10 bases. Unmatched junction bases numbered 4, after V lost 1 base and J lost 3 bases. CDR1 and CDR2 from the germline V gene are SGHNT and YENEEA. The CDR3 runs 16 residues. The CDR3 protein is CASSLGGTGETDTQYF. CDR3 bases: TGTGCCAGCAGCTTAGGGGGGACAGGGGAAACAGATACGCAGTATTTT.

The chain employs TRBV29-1 and TRBJ2-7; D is possibly TRBD1 (6 bases). Looked up from germline, CDR1 is SQVTM and CDR2 is ANQGSEA. The CDR3 is 12 residues long. The ends were cut back, 5 bases at V and 2 bases at J, with 10 bases in the middle. The CDR3 reads CSVSQGTYEQYF. The CDR3, as DNA: TGCAGCGTTTCCCAGGGGACCTACGAGCAGTACTTC.

This clone has just a few counts. A read error may account for a junction end that differs from germline. The chain combines TRBV6-5 with TRBJ2-5; 7 bases line up with TRBD2. In germline, CDR1 is MNHEY, CDR2 SVGAGI. There are 13 residues in the CDR3. The CDR3 nucleotides are TGTGCCAGCAATTACGCGGGGGAAGAGACCCAGTACTTC. Translation gives CASNYAGEETQYF.